A single T cell receptor beta chain is shown here with its context. This clonotype was picked up many times. No antigen is known for it. No much larger clone exists at a distance of one base, and base qualities are not known. This record comes from a study of T cells in Graves' hyperthyroidism and ophthalmopathy (dated by TCRdb to the late 2010s). Study-wide context: Peripheral blood samples were taken at initial diagnosis, before any treatment was given. The 75 to 100 discovery patients were randomly divided into training and test sets at a 7:3 ratio. Prospective prediction of ophthalmopathy was tested in an independent validation cohort of 18 to 20 hyperthyroidism patients and 15 to 17 patients who later progressed to ophthalmopathy. After sampling, hyperthyroidism patients received methimazole starting at 30 mg daily, and ophthalmopathy patients received high-dose intravenous methylprednisolone. The paper reports TCR Vbeta CDR3 sequencing of fewer than 150 peripheral blood samples: some 41 ophthalmopathy, under 80 hyperthyroidism and around 17 progressor patients. The study also compared thyroid tissue and blood T-cell repertoires from several Graves' hyperthyroidism patients. To identify TCR V-J signatures that set the groups apart, the researchers used a discovery cohort of 100 patients, made up of around 40 with Graves' ophthalmopathy and around 58 with stable Graves' hyperthyroidism. The study at large found these results: Sample size was not statistically predetermined, and investigators were not blinded to group allocation. Most expanded thyroid clonotypes (frequency above 0.001) were also detected in blood, a finding suggesting that blood repertoires may reflect thyroid immune responses. In cross-validation, a model built on a 13 V-J signature told ophthalmopathy apart from stable hyperthyroidism with under 90% sensitivity and about 81% specificity, and in testing the same model reached 80%/75%. In validation, the model predicted progression to ophthalmopathy a median of roughly 6.5 months before onset, with over 55% sensitivity and roughly 72% specificity.

TCR beta CDR3 regions were amplified from RNA transcripts. The first round of RT-PCR for the TCR CDR3 was performed with the HTBI primer set and the Qiagen OneStep RT-PCR kit. Libraries were constructed in a second round of multiplex PCR, after which size selection and purification were carried out. Sequencing of the libraries was done on an Illumina HiSeq2000 using paired-end 100 bp reads. The study's processing was this. SOAPnuke was used to process the raw data, with reads discarded if the reads contained adapters or uncalled bases, had a mean Phred below 15, or lacked an exact constant-primer or identifier match. COPE v1.2.5 was used to merge high-quality paired reads, and clonotypes were defined as unique nucleotide sequences. MiTCR v1.1 was used to align the clonotypes against IMGT TRBV, TRBD and TRBJ reference segments. Analysis was restricted to V-J combinations with a frequency above 0.0001, which covered over 98% of repertoires. The TCS score was defined as F50 (clonal expansion) divided by E x V (chaos), with BLOSUM62-based TCRdist calculated between CDR3 peptides within each V-J. Welch's t-statistics and random forest reduced fewer than 550 V-J features to about 13, which were used in a naive Bayes classifier (R e1071). Using fastp at Q25 and MiXCR, TCRdb reprocessed the public reads and kept productive beta chains. Here each entry gathers all rows of one CDR3 protein and keeps the most common genes and DNA. The V and J calls follow TCRdb's processing rather than the paper's. The sample records roughly 400,000 distinct CDR3 sequences, roughly 25% of which are singletons. The ten largest clones represent 73% of the sample.

From the germline V gene (reference sequence), CDR1 is LGHDT and CDR2 is YNNKEL. V and J lose 1 base and 0 bases, and a span of 1 base separates them. From cysteine to phenylalanine, the CDR3 is 13 amino acids long. The read is trimmed to its CDR3 DNA, 39 bases read in frame from base 1. Graves' hyperthyroidism was defined as stable when no progression to ophthalmopathy occurred over 18 months of follow-up. The hyperthyroidism patients were between 18 and 65 years old and newly diagnosed, with a disease duration of less than 2 months. Any patient with an uncontrolled infection, another autoimmune disease, pregnancy or lactation was excluded. Clinical symptoms, serum thyroxine and TRAb, thyroid ultrasound, and orbital computed tomography formed the basis for the diagnoses. Ficoll-Paque density gradient centrifugation was used to isolate PBMCs from under 11 ml of fresh peripheral blood. Total RNA was extracted using Trizol reagent, and RNA quality was assessed on an Agilent 2100 Bioanalyzer.

This sequence uses TRBV3-1 and TRBJ1-5; the D gene remains uncertain. Sequenced input: blood. The TCR sequence derives from a man aged 50 to 59 with Graves' hyperthyroidism. The bases read TGTGCCAGCAGCCAAGGTAGCAATCAGCCCCAGCATTTT. This translates into CASSQGSNQPQHF.